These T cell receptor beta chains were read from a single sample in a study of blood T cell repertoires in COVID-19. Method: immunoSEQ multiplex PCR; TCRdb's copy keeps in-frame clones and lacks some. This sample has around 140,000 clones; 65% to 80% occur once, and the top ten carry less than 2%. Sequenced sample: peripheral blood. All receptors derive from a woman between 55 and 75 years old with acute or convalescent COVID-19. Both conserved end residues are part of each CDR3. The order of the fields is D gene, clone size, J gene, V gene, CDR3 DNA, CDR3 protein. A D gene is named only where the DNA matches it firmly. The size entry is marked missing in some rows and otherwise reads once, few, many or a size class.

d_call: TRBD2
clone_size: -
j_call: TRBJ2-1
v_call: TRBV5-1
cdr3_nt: TGCGCCAGCAGCAAAACTAGCGGGAGCTCCTACAATGAGCAGTTCTTC
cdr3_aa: CASSKTSGSSYNEQFF

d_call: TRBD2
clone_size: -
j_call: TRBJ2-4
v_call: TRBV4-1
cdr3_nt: TGCGCCAGCAGCCAAGAGACGGGACTAGTTCTAGCCAAAAACATTCAGTACTTC
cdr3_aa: CASSQETGLVLAKNIQYF

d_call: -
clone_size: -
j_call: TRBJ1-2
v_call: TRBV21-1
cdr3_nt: TGTGCCAGCAGCAAGTCCACTCGACAGCCAACTAACTATGGCTACACCTTC
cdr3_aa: CASSKSTRQPTNYGYTF

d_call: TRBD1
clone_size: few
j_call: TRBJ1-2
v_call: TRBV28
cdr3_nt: TGTGCCAGCAGTGTGGGACAGATAACTGCGCATGGCTACACCTTC
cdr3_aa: CASSVGQITAHGYTF

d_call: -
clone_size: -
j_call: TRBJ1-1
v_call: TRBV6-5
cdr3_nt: TGTGCCAGCAGTTACGGAGCCGCTGAAGCTTTCTTT
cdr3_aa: CASSYGAAEAFF

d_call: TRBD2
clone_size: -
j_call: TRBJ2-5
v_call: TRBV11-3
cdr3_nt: TGTGCCAGCAGCCCGGGGGGTACCTTTGGGACCCAGTACTTC
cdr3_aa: CASSPGGTFGTQYF

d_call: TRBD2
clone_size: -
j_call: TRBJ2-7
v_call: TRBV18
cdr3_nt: TGTGCCAGCTCACCACCGGGAAGCGGGAGCAACGAGCAGTACTTC
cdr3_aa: CASSPPGSGSNEQYF

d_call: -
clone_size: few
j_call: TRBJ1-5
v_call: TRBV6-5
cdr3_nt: TGTGCCAGCAGTTACTCGGGCAGTAACAATCAGCCCCAGCATTTT
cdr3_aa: CASSYSGSNNQPQHF

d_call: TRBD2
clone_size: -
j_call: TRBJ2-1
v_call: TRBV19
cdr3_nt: TGTGCCAGTTCGACTAGCGGGAGGGCGGGTGAGCAGTTCTTC
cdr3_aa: CASSTSGRAGEQFF

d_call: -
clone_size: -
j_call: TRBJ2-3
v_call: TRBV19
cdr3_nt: TGTGCCAGTAGCCCCAGATCAGATACGCAGTATTTT
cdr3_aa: CASSPRSDTQYF

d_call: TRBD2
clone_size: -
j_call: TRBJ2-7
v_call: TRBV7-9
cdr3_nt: TGTGCCAGCAGCTCTCCTACCGGGACTAGCGGGAGGGCCTACGAGCAGTACTTC
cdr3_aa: CASSSPTGTSGRAYEQYF

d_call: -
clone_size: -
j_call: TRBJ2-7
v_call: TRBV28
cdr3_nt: TGTGCCAGCAGTCCTGACAGTACAAGGTCCTACGAGCAGTACTTC
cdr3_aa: CASSPDSTRSYEQYF

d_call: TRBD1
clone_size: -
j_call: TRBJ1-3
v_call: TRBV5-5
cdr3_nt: TGTGCCAGCAGCTTGACCTGGACAGGAGGAAACACCATATATTTT
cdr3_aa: CASSLTWTGGNTIYF

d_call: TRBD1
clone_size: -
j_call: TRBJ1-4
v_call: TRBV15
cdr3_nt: TGTGCCACCAGCAGAGGGCAGGGGGCCCAAGGGGATGAAAAACTGTTTTTT
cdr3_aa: CATSRGQGAQGDEKLFF

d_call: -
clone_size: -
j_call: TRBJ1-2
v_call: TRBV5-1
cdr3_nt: TGCGCCAGCAGTAGTGGACAGAAGGGGGGCTACACCTTC
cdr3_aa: CASSSGQKGGYTF

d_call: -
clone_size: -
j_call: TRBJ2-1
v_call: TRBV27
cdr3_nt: TGTGCCAGCAATAACGGGGATTACAATGAGCAGTTCTTC
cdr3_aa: CASNNGDYNEQFF

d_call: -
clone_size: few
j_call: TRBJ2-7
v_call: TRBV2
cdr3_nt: TGTGCCAGCAGTAAGACGACAGGCCCCTACTACGAGCAGTACTTC
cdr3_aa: CASSKTTGPYYEQYF

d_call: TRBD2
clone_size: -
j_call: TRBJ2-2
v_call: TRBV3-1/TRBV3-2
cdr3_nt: TGTGCCAGCAGCCAGGGGACTAGCGGGACTCTTTTT
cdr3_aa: CASSQGTSGTLF

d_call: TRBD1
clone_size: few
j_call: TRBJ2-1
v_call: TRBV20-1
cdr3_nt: TGCAGTGCTAGTCGGGGACAGGGGGTGAATGAGCAGTTCTTC
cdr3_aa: CSASRGQGVNEQFF

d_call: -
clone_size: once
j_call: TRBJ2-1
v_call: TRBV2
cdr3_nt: TGTGCCAGTAAAGGGCGACTAGTAGGGTTCTTC
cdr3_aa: CASKGRLVGFF

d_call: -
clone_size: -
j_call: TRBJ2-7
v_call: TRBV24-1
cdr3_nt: TGTGCCACCAGTCCTTTACAGGGTGGCGAGCAGTACTTC
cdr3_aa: CATSPLQGGEQYF

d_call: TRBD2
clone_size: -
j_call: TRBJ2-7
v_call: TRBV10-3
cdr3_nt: TGTGCCATCAGTGAGTCGAGGGCTAGCGGGAGCCTCGAGCAGTACTTC
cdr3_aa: CAISESRASGSLEQYF

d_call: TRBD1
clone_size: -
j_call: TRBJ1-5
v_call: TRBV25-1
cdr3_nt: TGTGCCAGCAGTGAACGTGGACAGGGGGAAAGCAATCAGCCCCAGCATTTT
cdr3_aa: CASSERGQGESNQPQHF

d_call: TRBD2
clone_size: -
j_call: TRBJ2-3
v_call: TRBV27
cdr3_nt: TGTGCCAGCAGGCGCGGACTAGGAACAGATACGCAGTATTTT
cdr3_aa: CASRRGLGTDTQYF

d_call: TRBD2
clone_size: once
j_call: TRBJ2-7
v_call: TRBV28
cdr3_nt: TGTGCCAGCAGTCCCTTGGAGGGACTAGTCTCCGAGCAGTACTTC
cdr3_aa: CASSPLEGLVSEQYF

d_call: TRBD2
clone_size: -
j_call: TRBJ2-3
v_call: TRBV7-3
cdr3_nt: TGTGCCAGCAGCTTAACGGGACTAGCATTGGATACGCAGTATTTT
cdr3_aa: CASSLTGLALDTQYF

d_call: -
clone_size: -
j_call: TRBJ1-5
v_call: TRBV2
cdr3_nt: TGTGCCAGCAGTGAAACAGGGAATCAGCCCCAGCATTTT
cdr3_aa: CASSETGNQPQHF

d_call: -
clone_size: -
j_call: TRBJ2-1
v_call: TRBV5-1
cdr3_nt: TGCGCCAGCCCCGGACATCTCGGCCCGTCTGAGCAGTTCTTC
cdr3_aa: CASPGHLGPSEQFF

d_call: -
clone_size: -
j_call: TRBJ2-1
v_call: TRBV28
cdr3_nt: TGTGCCAGCAGTTTAACTTACTCCTACAATGAGCAGTTCTTC
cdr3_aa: CASSLTYSYNEQFF

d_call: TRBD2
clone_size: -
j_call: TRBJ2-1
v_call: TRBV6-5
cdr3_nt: TGTGCCAGCTTACTAGCGGGAGGGAAGGATGAGCAGTTCTTC
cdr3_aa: CASLLAGGKDEQFF

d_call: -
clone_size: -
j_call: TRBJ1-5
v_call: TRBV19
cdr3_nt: TGTGCCAGTAGTACGAACACCCCTAGCAATCAGCCCCAGCATTTT
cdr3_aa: CASSTNTPSNQPQHF

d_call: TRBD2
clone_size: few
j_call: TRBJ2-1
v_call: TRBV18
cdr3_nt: TGTGCCAGCTCTTCGGAGGCGGGAGCGTACAATGAGCAGTTCTTC
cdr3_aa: CASSSEAGAYNEQFF

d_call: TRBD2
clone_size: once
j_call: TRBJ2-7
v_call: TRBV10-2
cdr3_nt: TGCGCCAGCACAGCGGGGGCCTACGAGCAGTACTTC
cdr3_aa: CASTAGAYEQYF

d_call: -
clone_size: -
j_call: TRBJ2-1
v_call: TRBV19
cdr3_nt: TGTGCCAGCTCTAGAGCCTACAATGAGCAGTTCTTC
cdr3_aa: CASSRAYNEQFF

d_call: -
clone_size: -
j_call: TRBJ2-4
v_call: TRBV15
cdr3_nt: TGTGCCACCAGCAGAGATCTACTAGGGCAGTACTTC
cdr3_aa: CATSRDLLGQYF